The present T cell receptor beta chain was sequenced within a study of T cell repertoires in aging, cancer and after chemotherapy. Background on the study: Over several months to years, re-sampled healthy donor repertoires clearly shared clones.

The germline V gene encodes CDR1 LGHNA and CDR2 YSLEER. The CDR3 has 17 amino acids. V shed 7 bases and J 3 bases; nucleotides not matched to a gene: 11. A mixed TRB-A/B primer pool amplified rearranged TRB by multiplex touch-down PCR. TCRdb reanalysed the multiplex PCR reads using MiXCR and keeps one entry per CDR3 protein. The sample includes around 8,100 distinct CDR3 sequences, over 35% of them seen just once. Peripheral blood genomic DNA, not sorted cells or RNA, was the template. The rearrangement joins TRBV4-3 to TRBJ2-3; 12 nucleotides align to TRBD2. The sequenced sample was blood. This TCR was recovered from a human donor in good health. As DNA, the CDR3 is TGCGCCAGCAACCAGAATCTAGCGGGGGGGCCTACAGATACGCAGTATTTT. It translates to CASNQNLAGGPTDTQYF.